This note documents a single TCR beta chain sequence. Its antigen is not identified. CDR1 and CDR2 (germline): SGHVS, FQNEAQ. This CDR3 is 15 amino acids long. V lost 1 base and J lost 7, with 14 bases in between. The source of the sample is a study of T cell repertoires in cytomegalovirus infection. Overall study: In the study, CMV epitopes included recently identified HLA-C-restricted and well-studied HLA-B-restricted ones.

TCRdb re-analysed the reads in MiXCR, keeping a single row per CDR3 protein. The sample contains about 500,000 distinct CDR3 sequences, 30% to 40% of which appear only once. This sample comprised cultured PBMCs, obtained from culture after CMV antigen stimulation. The chain uses TRBV7-8 and TRBJ1-5, with D uncertain. The TCR comes from a human donor in good health (CMV status not recorded). Some clones in this sample may be carry-over from other donors' samples. The CDR3 region is CASSLGADLLQPQHF. CDR3 coding DNA: TGTGCCAGCAGCTTAGGGGCAGATCTACTCCAGCCCCAGCATTTT. The full variable domain, its missing parts supplied by reference TRBV7-8 and TRBJ1-5, is GAGVSQSPRYKVAKRGQDVALRCDPISGHVSLFWYQQALGQGPEFLTYFQNEAQLDKSGLPSDRFFAERPEGSVSTLKIQRTQQEDSAVYLCASSLGADLLQPQHFGDGTRLSIL.